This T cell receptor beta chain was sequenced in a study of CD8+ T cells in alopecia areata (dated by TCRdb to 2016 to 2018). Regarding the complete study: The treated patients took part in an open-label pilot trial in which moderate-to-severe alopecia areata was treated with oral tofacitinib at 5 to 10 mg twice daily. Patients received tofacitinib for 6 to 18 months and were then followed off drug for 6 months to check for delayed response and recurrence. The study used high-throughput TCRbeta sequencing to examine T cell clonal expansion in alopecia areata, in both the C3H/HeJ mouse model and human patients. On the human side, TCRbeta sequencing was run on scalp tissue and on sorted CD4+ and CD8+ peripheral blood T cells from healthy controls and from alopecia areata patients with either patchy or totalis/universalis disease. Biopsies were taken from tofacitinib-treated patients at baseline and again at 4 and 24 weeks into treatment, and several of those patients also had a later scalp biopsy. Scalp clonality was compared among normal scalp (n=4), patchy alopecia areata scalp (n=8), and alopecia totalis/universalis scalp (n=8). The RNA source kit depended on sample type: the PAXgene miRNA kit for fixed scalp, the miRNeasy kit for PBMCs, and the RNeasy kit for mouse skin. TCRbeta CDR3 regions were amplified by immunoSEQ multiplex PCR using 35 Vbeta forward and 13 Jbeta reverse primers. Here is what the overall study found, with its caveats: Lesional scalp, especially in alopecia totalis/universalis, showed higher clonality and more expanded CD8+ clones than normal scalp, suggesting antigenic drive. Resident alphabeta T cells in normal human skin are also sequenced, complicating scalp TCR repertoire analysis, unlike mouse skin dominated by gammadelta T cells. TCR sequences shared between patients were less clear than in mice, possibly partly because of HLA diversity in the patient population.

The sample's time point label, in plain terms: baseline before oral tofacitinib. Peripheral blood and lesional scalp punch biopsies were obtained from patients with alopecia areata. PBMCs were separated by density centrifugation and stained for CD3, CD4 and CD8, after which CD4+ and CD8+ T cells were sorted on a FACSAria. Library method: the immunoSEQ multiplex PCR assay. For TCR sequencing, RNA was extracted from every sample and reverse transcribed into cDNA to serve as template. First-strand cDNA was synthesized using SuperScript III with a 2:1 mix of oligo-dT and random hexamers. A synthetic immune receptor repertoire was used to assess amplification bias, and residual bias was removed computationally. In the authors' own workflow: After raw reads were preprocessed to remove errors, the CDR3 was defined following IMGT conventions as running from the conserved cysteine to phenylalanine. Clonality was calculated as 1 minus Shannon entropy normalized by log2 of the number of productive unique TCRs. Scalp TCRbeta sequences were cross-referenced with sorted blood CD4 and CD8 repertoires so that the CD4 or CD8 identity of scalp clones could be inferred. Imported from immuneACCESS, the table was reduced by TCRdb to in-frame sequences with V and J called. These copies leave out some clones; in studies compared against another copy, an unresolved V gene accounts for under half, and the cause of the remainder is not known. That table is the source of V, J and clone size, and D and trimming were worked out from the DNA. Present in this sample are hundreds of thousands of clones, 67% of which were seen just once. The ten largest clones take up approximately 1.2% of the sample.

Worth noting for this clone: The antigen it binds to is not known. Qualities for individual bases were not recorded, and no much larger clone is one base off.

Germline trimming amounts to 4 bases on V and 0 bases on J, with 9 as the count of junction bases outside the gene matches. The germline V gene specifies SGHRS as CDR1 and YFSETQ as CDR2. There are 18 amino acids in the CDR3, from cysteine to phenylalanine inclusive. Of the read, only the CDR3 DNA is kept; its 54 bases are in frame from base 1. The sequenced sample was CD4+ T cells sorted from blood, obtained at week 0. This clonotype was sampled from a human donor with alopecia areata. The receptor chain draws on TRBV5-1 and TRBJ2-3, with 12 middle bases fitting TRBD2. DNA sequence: TGCGCCAGCAGCCTGTGGACTAGCGGGGACCCTAGCACAGATACGCAGTATTTT. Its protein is CASSLWTSGDPSTDTQYF.